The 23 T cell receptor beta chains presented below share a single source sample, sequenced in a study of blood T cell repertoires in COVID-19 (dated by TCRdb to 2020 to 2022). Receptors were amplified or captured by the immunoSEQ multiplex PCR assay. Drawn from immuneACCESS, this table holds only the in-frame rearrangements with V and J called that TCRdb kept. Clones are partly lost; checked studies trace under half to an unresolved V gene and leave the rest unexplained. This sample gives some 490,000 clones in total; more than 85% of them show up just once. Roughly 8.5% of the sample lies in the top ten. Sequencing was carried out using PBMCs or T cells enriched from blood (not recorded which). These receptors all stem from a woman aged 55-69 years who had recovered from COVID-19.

The CDR3 protein is CSVRSGGFTDTQYF. The CDR3 coding sequence is TGCAGCGTTAGGAGCGGGGGGTTCACAGATACGCAGTATTTT. The chain carries TRBV29-1 and TRBJ2-3, with 9 bases that match TRBD2. The CDR3 is 14 residues long. J lost 2 bases, V lost 5 bases, and 5 bases had no gene match. Looked up from germline, CDR1 is SQVTM and CDR2 is ANQGSEA.

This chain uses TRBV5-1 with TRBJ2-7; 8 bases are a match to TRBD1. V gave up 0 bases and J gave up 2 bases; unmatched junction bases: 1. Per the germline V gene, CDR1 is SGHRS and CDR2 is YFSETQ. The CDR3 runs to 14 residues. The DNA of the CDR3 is TGCGCCAGCAGCTTGGACAGGGGGGCCTACGAGCAGTACGTC. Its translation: CASSLDRGAYEQYV.

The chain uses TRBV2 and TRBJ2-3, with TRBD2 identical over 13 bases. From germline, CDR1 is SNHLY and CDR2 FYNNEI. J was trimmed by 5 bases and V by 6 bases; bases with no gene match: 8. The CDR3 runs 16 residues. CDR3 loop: CASRMGLAGYEDTQYF. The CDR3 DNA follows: TGTGCCAGCAGGATGGGACTAGCGGGGTATGAAGATACGCAGTATTTT.

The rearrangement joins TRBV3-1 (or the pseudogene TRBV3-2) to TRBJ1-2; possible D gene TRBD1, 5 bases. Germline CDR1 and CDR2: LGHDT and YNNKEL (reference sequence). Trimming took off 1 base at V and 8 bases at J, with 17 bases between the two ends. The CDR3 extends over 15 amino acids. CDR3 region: CASSQGGRAREGYTF. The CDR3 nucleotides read TGTGCCAGCAGCCAAGGGGGGAGGGCCCGGGAGGGCTACACCTTC.

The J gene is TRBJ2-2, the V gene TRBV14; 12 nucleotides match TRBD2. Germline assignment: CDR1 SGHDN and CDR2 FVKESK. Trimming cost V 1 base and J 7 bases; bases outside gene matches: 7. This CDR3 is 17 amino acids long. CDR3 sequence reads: CASSQGLGLAGFGELFF. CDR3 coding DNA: TGTGCCAGCAGCCAAGGCCTAGGACTAGCGGGGTTCGGGGAGCTGTTTTTT.

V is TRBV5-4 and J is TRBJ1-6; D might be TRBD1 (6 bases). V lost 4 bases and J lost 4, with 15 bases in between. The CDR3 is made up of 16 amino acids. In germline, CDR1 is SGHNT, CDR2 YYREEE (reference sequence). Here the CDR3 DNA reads TGTGCCAGCAGCATAGACCAACAGGGTTATAATTCACCCCTCCACTTT. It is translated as CASSIDQQGYNSPLHF.

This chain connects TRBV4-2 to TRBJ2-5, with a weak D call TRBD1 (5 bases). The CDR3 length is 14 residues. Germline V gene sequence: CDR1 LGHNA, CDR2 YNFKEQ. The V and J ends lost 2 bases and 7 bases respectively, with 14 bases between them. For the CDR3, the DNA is TGTGCCAGCAGCCAACCAGGGTCGGTAGCGACCCAGTACTTC. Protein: CASSQPGSVATQYF.

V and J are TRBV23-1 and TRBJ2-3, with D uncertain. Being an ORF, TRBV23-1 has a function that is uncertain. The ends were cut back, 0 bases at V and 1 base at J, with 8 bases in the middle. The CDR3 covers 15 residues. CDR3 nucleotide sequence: TGCGCCAGCAGTCAATCGAATCGGGGCACAGATACGCAGTATTTT. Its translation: CASSQSNRGTDTQYF.

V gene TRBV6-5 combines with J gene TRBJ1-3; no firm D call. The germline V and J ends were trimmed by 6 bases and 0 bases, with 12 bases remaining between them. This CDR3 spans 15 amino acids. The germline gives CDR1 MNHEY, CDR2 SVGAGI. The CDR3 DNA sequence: TGTGCCAGCAGCTTTCAACGGGACTCTGGAAACACCATATATTTT. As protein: CASSFQRDSGNTIYF.

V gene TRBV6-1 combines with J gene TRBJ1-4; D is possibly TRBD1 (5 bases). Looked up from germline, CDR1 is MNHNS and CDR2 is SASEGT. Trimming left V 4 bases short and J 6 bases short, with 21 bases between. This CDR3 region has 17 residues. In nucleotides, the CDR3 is TGTGCCAGCAGTGCTCAGGGAGGCTGGGGGGGAGATGAAAAACTGTTTTTT. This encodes CASSAQGGWGGDEKLFF.

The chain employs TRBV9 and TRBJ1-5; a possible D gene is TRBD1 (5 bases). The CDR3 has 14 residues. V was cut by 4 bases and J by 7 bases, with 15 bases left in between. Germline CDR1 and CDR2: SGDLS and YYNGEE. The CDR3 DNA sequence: TGTGCCAGCAGCCAGACAGAGGTCGGACAGCCCCAGCATTTT. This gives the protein CASSQTEVGQPQHF. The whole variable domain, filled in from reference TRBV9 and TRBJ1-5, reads DSGVTQTPKHLITATGQRVTLRCSPRSGDLSVYWYQQSLDQGLQFLIQYYNGEERAKGNILERFSAQQFPDLHSELNLSSLELGDSALYFCASSQTEVGQPQHFGDGTRLSIL.

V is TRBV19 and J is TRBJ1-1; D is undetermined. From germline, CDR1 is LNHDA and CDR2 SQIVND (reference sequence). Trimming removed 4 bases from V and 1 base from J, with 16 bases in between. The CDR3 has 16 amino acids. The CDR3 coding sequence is TGTGCCAGTAGTAGCGGGGTACCACACCCGAACACTGAAGCTTTCTTT. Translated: CASSSGVPHPNTEAFF.

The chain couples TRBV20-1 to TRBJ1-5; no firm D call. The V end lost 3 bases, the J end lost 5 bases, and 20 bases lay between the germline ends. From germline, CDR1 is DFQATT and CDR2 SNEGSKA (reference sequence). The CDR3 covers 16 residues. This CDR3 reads CSASDGSSNSYQPQHF. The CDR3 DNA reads TGCAGTGCTAGTGACGGTTCATCGAATTCCTATCAGCCCCAGCATTTT.

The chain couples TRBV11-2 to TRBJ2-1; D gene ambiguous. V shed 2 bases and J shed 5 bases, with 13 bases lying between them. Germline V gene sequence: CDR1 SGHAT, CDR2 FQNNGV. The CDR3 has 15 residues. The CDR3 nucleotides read TGTGCCAGCAGCTTATTTAGGTGGAGACACAATGAGCAGTTCTTC. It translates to CASSLFRWRHNEQFF. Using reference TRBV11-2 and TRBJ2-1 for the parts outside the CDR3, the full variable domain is EAGVAQSPRYKIIEKRQSVAFWCNPISGHATLYWYQQILGQGPKLLIQFQNNGVVDDSQLPKDRFSAERLKGVDSTLKIQPAKLEDSAVYLCASSLFRWRHNEQFFGPGTRLTVL.

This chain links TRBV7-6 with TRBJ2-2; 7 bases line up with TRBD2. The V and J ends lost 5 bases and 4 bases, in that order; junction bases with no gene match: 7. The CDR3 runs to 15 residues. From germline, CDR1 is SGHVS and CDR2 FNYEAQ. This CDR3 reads CASSPRGGSTGELFF. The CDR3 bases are TGTGCCAGCAGCCCTCGGGGAGGGAGCACCGGGGAGCTGTTTTTT.

DNA of the CDR3: TGTGCCAGCCAATCTAGCGGAGAGACCCAGTACTTC. This translates into CASQSSGETQYF. This chain uses TRBV2 with TRBJ2-5; TRBD2 aligns across 7 bases. Trimming at V came to 8 bases and at J to 4 bases, leaving 4 bases not matched to a gene. Germline CDR1 is SNHLY and CDR2 is FYNNEI. The length of the CDR3 is 12 residues.

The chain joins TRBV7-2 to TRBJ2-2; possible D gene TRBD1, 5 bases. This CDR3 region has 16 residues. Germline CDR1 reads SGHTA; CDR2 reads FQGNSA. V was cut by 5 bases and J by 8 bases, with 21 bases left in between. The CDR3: CASSPFNGRVGGELFF. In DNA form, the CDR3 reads TGTGCCAGCAGCCCTTTCAATGGCAGGGTCGGAGGGGAGCTGTTTTTT.

The CDR3 reads CASSQQGSFGTEAFF. The CDR3 region has the DNA TGTGCCAGCAGCCAACAGGGCTCGTTTGGCACTGAAGCTTTCTTT. The rearrangement joins TRBV2 to TRBJ1-1, with D tentatively TRBD1 (6 bases). In germline, CDR1 is SNHLY, CDR2 FYNNEI. V shed 6 bases and J shed 4 bases, with 18 bases lying between them. This CDR3 comprises 15 residues.

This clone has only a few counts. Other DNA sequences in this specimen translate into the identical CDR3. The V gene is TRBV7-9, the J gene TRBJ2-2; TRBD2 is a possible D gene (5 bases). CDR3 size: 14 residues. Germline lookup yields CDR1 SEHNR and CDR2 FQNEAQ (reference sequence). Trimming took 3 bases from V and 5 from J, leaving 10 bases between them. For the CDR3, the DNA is TGTGCCAGCAGCTTGAGGAGGAATACCGGGGAGCTGTTTTTT. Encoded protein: CASSLRRNTGELFF.

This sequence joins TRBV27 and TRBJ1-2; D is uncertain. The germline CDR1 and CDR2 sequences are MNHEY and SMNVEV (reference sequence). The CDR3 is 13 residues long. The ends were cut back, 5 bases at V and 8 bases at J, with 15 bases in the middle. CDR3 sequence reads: CASSPTRLGGYTF. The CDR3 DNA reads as TGTGCCAGCAGTCCGACGAGGCTTGGGGGCTACACCTTC.

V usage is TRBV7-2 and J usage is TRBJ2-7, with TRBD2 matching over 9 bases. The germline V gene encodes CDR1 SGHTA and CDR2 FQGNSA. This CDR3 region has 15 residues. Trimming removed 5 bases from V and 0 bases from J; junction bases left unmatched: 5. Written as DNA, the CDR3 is TGTGCCAGCAGCGCCCTAGCGGGGAGCTCCTACGAGCAGTACTTC. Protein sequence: CASSALAGSSYEQYF.

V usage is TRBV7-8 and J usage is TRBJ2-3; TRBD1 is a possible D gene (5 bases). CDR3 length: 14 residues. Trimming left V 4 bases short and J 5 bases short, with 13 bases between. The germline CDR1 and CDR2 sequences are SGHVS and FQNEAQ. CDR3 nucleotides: TGTGCCAGCAGCTGGGGCGGTACAAAAGATACGCAGTATTTT. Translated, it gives CASSWGGTKDTQYF.

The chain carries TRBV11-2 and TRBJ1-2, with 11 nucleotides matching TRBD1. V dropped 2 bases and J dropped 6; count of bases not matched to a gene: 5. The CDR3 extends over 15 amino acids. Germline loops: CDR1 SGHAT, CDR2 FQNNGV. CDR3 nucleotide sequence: TGTGCCAGCAGCTTAACGGACAGGGGGCTGGATGGCTACACCTTC. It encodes CASSLTDRGLDGYTF.